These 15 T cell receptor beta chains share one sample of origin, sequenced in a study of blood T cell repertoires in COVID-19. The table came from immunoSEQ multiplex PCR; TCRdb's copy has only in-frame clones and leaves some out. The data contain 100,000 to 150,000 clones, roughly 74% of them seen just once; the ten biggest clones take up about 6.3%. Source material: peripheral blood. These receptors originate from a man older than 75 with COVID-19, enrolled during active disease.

The CDR3 bases are TGCAGCGTTGAGGGGACTAGCGATTCACAAGAGACCCAGTACTTC. Translated: CSVEGTSDSQETQYF. The chain joins TRBV29-1 to TRBJ2-5, with 10 bases matching TRBD2. V shed 3 bases, J shed 2 bases, and the junction held 6 bases outside the gene matches. This CDR3 comprises 15 residues. Looked up from germline, CDR1 is SQVTM and CDR2 is ANQGSEA.

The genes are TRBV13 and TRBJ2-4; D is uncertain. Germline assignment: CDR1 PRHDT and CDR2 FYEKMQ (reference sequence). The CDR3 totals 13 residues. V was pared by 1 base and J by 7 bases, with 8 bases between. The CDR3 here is CASSLERDNIQYF. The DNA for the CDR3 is TGTGCCAGCAGCTTAGAAAGAGATAACATTCAGTACTTC.

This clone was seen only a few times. The CDR3 bases are TGCGCCAGCAGTGATGGTGGGACAGGGGCCTCCGAGCAGTACTTC. Amino acids: CASSDGGTGASEQYF. This chain joins TRBV10-1 and TRBJ2-7; TRBD1 matches at 10 bases. V was clipped by 3 bases and J by 6 bases; unmatched bases: 8. Per the germline V gene, CDR1 is WNHNN and CDR2 is SYGVQD (reference sequence). The CDR3 is made up of 15 amino acids.

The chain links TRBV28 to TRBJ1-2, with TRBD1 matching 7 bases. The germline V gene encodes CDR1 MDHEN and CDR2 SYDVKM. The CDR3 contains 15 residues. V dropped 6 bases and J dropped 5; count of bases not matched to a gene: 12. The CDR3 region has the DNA TGTGCCAGCAGCGCGCCGGGACAGCGACCTTATGGCTACACCTTC. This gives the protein CASSAPGQRPYGYTF.

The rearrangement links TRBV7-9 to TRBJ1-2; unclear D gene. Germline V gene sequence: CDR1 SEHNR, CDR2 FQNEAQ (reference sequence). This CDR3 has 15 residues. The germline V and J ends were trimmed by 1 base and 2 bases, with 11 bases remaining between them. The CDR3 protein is CASSLGSAGNYGYTF. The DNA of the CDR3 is TGTGCCAGCAGCTTAGGATCGGCGGGAAACTATGGCTACACCTTC.

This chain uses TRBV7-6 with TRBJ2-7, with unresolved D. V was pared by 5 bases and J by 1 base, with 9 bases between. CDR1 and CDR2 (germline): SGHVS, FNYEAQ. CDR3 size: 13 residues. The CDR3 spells CASSPGGSYEQYF. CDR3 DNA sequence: TGTGCCAGCAGCCCAGGTGGGTCCTACGAGCAGTACTTC.

CDR3 sequence reads: CASSGRLAGNDEQFF. The CDR3 DNA sequence: TGTGCCAGCAGTGGCCGCCTAGCGGGAAATGATGAGCAGTTCTTC. This chain connects TRBV2 to TRBJ2-1, with 9 bases that match TRBD2. There are 15 residues in the CDR3. The J segment lost 8 bases and the V segment lost 4 bases, leaving 9 bases of the junction unmatched. From germline, CDR1 is SNHLY and CDR2 FYNNEI.

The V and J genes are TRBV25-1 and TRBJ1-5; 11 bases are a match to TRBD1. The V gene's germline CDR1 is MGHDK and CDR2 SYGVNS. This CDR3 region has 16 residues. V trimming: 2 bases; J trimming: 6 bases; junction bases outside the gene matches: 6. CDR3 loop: CASSEGGQGDTQPQHF. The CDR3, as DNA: TGTGCCAGCAGTGAAGGGGGACAGGGGGATACTCAGCCCCAGCATTTT.

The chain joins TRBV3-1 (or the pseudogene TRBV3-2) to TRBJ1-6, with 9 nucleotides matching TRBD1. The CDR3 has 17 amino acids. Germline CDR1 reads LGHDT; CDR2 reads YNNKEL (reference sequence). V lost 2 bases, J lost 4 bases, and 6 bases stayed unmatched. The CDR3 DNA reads TGTGCCAGCAGCCAACCGACAGGGGGGTTTTATAATTCACCCCTCCACTTT. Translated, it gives CASSQPTGGFYNSPLHF.

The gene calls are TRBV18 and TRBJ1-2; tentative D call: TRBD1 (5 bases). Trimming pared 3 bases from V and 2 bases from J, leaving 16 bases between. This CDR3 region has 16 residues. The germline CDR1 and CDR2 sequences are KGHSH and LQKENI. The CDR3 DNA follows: TGTGCCAGCTCACCTCAGCAGGGCGGGGGGAACTATGGCTACACCTTC. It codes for CASSPQQGGGNYGYTF.

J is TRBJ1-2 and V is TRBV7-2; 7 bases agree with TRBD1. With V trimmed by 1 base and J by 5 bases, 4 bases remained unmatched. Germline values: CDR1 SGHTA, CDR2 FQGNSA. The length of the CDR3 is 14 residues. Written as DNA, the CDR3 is TGTGCCAGCAGCTTAGTGGGGACAGTATATGGCTACACCTTC. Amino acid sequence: CASSLVGTVYGYTF.

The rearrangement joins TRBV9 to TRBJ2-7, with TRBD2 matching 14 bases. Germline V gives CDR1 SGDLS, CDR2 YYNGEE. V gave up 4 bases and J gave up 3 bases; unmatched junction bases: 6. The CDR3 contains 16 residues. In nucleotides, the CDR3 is TGTGCCAGCAGCCCGGGACTAGCGGGAGTTGGCTACGAGCAGTACTTC. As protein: CASSPGLAGVGYEQYF.

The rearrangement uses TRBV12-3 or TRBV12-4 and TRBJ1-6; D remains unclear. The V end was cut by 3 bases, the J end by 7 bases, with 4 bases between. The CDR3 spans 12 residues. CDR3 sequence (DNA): TGTGCCAGCAGTTTCGTCAATTCACCCCTCCACTTT. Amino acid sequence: CASSFVNSPLHF.

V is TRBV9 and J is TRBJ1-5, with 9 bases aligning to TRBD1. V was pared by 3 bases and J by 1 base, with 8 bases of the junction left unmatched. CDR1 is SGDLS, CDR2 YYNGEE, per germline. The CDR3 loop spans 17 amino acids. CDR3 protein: CASSDWTGVGSNQPQHF. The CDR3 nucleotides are TGTGCCAGCAGCGACTGGACAGGGGTTGGAAGCAATCAGCCCCAGCATTTT.

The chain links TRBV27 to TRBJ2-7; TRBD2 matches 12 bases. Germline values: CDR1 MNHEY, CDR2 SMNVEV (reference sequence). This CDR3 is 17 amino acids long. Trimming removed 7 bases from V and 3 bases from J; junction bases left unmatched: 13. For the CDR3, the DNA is TGTGCCAGCACCGCACCCAGGACTAGCGGGAACCACTACGAGCAGTACTTC. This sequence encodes CASTAPRTSGNHYEQYF.